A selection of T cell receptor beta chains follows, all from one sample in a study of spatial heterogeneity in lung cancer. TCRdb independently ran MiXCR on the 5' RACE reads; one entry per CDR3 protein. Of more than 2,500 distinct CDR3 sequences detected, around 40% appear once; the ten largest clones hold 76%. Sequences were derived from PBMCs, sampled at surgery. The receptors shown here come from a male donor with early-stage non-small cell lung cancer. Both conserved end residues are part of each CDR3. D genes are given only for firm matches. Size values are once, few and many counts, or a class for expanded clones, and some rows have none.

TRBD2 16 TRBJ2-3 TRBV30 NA TGTGCCTGGAGTCACAGACTAGCGGGGGGGAGAGATACGCAGTATTTT CAWSHRLAGGRDTQYF
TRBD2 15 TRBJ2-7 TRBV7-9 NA TGTGCCAGCAGGTCGGTAGGAGCGGGGACCTACGAGCAGTACTTC CASRSVGAGTYEQYF
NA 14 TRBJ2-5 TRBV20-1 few TGCAGTGCTAGGGGTGCGGGCCGCCAAGAGACCCAGTACTTC CSARGAGRQETQYF
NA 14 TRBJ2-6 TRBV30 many TGTGCCTGGATGAACGCTGGAGGGGCCAACGTCCTGATTTTC CAWMNAGGANVLIF
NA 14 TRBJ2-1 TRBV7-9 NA TGTGCCAGCAGCTTAAGCTTCTTTGACAATGAGCAGTTCTTC CASSLSFFDNEQFF
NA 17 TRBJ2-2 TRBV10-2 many TGCGCCAGCACCCCCCGGGAGTTCAGGAGGAACACCGGGGAGCTGTTTTTT CASTPREFRRNTGELFF
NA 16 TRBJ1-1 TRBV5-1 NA TGCGCCAGCAGCTTGATGTATCCTCCGCGGGACACTGAAGCTTTCTTT CASSLMYPPRDTEAFF
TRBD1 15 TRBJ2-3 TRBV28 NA TGTGCCAGCAGCCCCCCCGGGACAGGGACAGATACGCAGTATTTT CASSPPGTGTDTQYF
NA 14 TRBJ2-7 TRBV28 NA TGTGCCAGCAGTTCACGCCCCCCGAGTCGCGAGCAGTACTTC CASSSRPPSREQYF
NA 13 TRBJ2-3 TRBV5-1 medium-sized TGCGCCAGCAGCTTGGAAGGCACAGATACGCAGTATTTT CASSLEGTDTQYF
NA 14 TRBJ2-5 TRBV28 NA TGTGCCAGCAGTTTCTTTGCCCGCAGAGAGACCCAGTACTTC CASSFFARRETQYF
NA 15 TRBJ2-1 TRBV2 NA TGTGCCAGCAGTGAACAGGGGAGCTCCTACAATGAGCAGTTCTTC CASSEQGSSYNEQFF
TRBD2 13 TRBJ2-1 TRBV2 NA TGTGCCAGCAGGAGTAGCGGGACCAATGAGCAGTTCTTC CASRSSGTNEQFF
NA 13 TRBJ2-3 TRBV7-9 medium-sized TGTGCCAGCAGCCCGCTGGAGTCACCTAAGCAGTATTTT CASSPLESPKQYF
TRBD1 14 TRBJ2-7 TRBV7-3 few TGTGCCAGCAGCCAGGGGACAGGGGTACGCGAGCAGTACTTC CASSQGTGVREQYF
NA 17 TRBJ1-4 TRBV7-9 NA TGTGCCAGCAGCTTAGCCGGGACGGTCGTGGGGATTGAAAAACTGTTTTTT CASSLAGTVVGIEKLFF
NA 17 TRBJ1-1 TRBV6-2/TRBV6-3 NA TGTGCCAGCAGTTACTTCACGTGGGCCGCTGCCAGGACTGAAGCTTTCTTT CASSYFTWAAARTEAFF
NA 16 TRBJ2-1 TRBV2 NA TGTGCCAGCAGTGGGAGGGACCTACGATTACGGGATGAGCAGTTCTTC CASSGRDLRLRDEQFF
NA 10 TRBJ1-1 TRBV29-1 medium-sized TGCAGCGTTTGGGGGCCCGAAGCTTTCTTT CSVWGPEAFF
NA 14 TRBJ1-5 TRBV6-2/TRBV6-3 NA TGTGCCAGCACTCGCGGGGCCCTCAATCAGCCCCAGCATTTT CASTRGALNQPQHF
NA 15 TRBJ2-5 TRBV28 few TGTGCCAGCAGTTTTCCTCCTTGGAGGGGGAAGACCCAGTACTTC CASSFPPWRGKTQYF
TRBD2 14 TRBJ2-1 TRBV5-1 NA TGCGCCAGCAGCAGGGGACTAGTGGCCGATGAGCAGTTCTTC CASSRGLVADEQFF
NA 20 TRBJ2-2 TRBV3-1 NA TGTGCCAGCAGCCAAGATCTTGTCAGGGGTTTCGGTCTCAACCCCGGGGAGCTGTTTTTT CASSQDLVRGFGLNPGELFF
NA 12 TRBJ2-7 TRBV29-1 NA TGCAGCGTTTGGACAGAGTACTACGAGCAGTACTTC CSVWTEYYEQYF
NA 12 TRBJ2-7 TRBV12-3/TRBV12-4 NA TGTGCCAGCACGTCCGGGGGAAGCGAGCAGTACTTC CASTSGGSEQYF
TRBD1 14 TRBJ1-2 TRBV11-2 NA TGTGCCAGCAGCCGGACAGGGGGCAACTATGGCTACACCTTC CASSRTGGNYGYTF
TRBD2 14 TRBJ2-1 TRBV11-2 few TGTGCCACCTCAGCGGGAGGAGGGGTGAATGAGCAGTTCTTC CATSAGGGVNEQFF
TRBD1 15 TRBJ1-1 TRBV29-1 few TGCAGCGCAGAAGGTTCTGAGGGGGCCTACACTGAAGCTTTCTTT CSAEGSEGAYTEAFF
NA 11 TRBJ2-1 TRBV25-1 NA TGTGCCAGCAGTGAAGTTTATGAGCAGTTCTTC CASSEVYEQFF
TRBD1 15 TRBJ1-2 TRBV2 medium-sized TGTGCCAGCAGGGAAGACAGGGAAGCTAACTATGGCTACACCTTC CASREDREANYGYTF
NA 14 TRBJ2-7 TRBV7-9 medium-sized TGTGCCAGCAGCTTAGTCGGAGGACCGGGCGAGCAGTACTTC CASSLVGGPGEQYF
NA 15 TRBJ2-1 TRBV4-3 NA TGCGCCAGCAGCCAAGTCTTGATGGGGAACAATGAGCAGTTCTTC CASSQVLMGNNEQFF
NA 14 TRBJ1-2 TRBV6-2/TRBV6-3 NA TGTGCCAGCAGCGACACGATCTTGCCCCATGGCTACACCTTC CASSDTILPHGYTF
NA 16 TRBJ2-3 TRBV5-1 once TGCGCCAGCAGCTTGGCCGGGCGCAGGGGGGCAGATACGCAGTATTTT CASSLAGRRGADTQYF
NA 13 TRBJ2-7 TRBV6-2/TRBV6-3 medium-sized TGTGCCAGCACCACGAGAGCTCGGTACGAGCAGTACTTC CASTTRARYEQYF
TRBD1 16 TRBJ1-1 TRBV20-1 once TGCAGTGCTAGAAAGGGACAGGGTATGTTGGGAACTGAAGCTTTCTTT CSARKGQGMLGTEAFF
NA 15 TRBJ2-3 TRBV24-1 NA TGTGCCACCAGTGATTTTCCGGCCCAGAGGGATACGCAGTATTTT CATSDFPAQRDTQYF
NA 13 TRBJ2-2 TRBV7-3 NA TGTGCCAGCAGCCCTAGTGTGGCCGGGGAGCTGTTTTTT CASSPSVAGELFF
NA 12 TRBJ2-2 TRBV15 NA TGTGCCACCAGCAGAGGTACCGGGGAGCTGTTTTTT CATSRGTGELFF